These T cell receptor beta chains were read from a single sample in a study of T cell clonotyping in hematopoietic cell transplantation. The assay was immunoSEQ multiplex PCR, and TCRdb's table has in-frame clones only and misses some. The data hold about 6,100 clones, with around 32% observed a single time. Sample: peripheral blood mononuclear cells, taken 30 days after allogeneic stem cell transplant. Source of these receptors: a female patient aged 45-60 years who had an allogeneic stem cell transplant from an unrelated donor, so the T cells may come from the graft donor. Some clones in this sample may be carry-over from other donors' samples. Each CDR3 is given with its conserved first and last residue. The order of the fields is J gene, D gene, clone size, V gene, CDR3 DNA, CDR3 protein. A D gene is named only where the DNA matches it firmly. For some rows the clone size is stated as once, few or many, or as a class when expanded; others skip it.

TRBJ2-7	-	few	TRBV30	TGTGCCTGGGGGACTTCCCTTGGCGAGCAGTACTTC	CAWGTSLGEQYF
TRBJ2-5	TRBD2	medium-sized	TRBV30	TGTGCCTCTGCTGAGGCGGGAGATGTCGAAGAGACCCAGTACTTC	CASAEAGDVEETQYF
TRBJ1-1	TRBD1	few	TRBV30	TGTGCCTGGAGCCAGGGGGGAGAGGGAGCTTTCTTT	CAWSQGGEGAFF
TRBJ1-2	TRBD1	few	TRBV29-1	TGCAGCGTTGAACAGACAGGGGGCCTTGGTGGCTACACCTTC	CSVEQTGGLGGYTF
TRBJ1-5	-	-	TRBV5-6	TGTGCCAGCAGCTCCCTACTTGATCGGGACGGCAATCAGCCCCAGCATTTT	CASSSLLDRDGNQPQHF
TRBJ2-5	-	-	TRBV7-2	TGTGCCAGCAGCTCCCAGCAGGGGAGAATAGAGACCCAGTACTTC	CASSSQQGRIETQYF
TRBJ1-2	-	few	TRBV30	TGTGCCTGGAGTGGAAGGGCAGACTATGGCTACACCTTC	CAWSGRADYGYTF
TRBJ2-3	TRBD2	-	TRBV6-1	TGTGCCAGCAGTGAAATTGGGACTAGCGGGAGTAATGCAGATACGCAGTATTTT	CASSEIGTSGSNADTQYF
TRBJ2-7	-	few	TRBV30	TGTGCCTGGAGTGGGGGTCCCTACGAGCAGTACTTC	CAWSGGPYEQYF
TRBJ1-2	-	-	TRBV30	TGTGCCTGGAGTAGACAGGCGGGAGGCTACACCTTC	CAWSRQAGGYTF
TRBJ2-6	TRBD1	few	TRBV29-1	TGCAGCGTACGGGACAGGGGAGGCTCTGGGGCCAACGTCCTGACTTTC	CSVRDRGGSGANVLTF